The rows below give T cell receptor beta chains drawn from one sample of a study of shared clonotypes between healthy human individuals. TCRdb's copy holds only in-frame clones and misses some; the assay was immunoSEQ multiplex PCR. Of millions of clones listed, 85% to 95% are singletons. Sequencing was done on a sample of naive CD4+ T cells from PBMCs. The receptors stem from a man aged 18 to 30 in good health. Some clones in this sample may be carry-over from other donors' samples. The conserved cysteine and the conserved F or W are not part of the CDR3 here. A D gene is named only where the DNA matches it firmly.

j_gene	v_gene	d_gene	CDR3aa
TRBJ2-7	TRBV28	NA	ASTFAGSPYEQY
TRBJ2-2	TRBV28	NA	ASSSRGSNTGELF
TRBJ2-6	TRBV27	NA	ASSLIAGANVLT
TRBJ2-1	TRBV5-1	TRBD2	ASSSTSGARDEQF
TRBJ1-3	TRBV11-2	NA	ASSLGDLTGNTIY
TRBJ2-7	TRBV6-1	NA	ASSAPDRYKYYEQY
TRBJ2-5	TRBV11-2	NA	ASSARLKETQY
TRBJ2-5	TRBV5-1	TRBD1	ASSQGQGLQETQY
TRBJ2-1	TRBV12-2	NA	ASPPRSGRGNEQF
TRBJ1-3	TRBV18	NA	ASSGALLSGNTIY
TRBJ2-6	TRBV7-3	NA	ASSSPSSGANVLT
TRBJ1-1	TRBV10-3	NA	AIADRNTEAF
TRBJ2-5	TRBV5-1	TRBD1	ASSTGTAQETQY
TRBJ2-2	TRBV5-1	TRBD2	ASSSNPTGTSGRNTGELF
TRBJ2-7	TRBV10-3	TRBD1	AISELVVGTGAEQY
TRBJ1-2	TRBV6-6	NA	ASKQDGYT
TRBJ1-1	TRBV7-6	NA	ASSLFSGGIMAEAF
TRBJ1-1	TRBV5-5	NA	ASSWDGSYTEAF
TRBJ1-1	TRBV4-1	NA	ASSRALTMNTEAF
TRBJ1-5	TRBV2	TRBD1	ASIRDRGQPQH
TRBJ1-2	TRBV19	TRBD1	ASSSDRVPYT